This TCR beta chain was obtained from a study of blood T cell repertoires in COVID-19. Repertoires were generated with immunoSEQ multiplex PCR, while TCRdb's copy carries only in-frame clones and drops some. The sample holds some 21,000 clones, about 80% seen once. Germline CDR1 and CDR2: SEHNR and FQNEAQ (reference sequence). The CDR3 extends over 15 amino acids. With 5 bases clipped from V and 7 bases from J, the junction kept 8 bases outside the gene matches. The chain links TRBV7-9 to TRBJ2-2; 9 bases fit TRBD1. The sequence came from a human donor in a cohort sampled during active COVID-19. Sequencing was done on a sample of peripheral blood. The CDR3 sequence is CASSLGTGKGGELFF. CDR3 sequence (DNA): TGTGCCAGCAGCCTCGGGACAGGGAAGGGCGGGGAGCTGTTTTTT.